The rows below give T cell receptor beta chains drawn from one sample of a study of blood T cells in healthy people across ages. TCRdb re-analysed the 5' RACE reads in MiXCR, keeping a single row per CDR3 protein. The table has approximately 1.5 million distinct CDR3 sequences, 42% seen once; the top ten hold around 4%. Sequenced material: blood. These receptors all stem from a woman under 30 in good health. Both conserved end residues are part of each CDR3. D genes are given only for firm matches. Not all rows give a size; the values are once, few, many and, for expanded clones, a class.

>TRBD1|TRBJ2-7|-|TRBV6-5
CAGSYLTGGADEQYF
TGTGCCGGCAGTTACTTAACAGGGGGCGCGGACGAGCAGTACTTC
>-|TRBJ1-2|-|TRBV9
CASSVVPDNNYGYTF
TGTGCCAGCAGCGTAGTTCCCGACAATAACTATGGCTACACCTTC
>-|TRBJ1-1|-|TRBV6-5
CASSYNRRETEAFF
TGTGCCAGCAGTTACAACAGGAGGGAAACTGAAGCTTTCTTT
>TRBD2|TRBJ2-7|-|TRBV7-2
CASSHSGSGYYEQYF
TGTGCCAGCAGCCATAGCGGGAGTGGTTACTACGAGCAGTACTTC
>-|TRBJ2-7|-|TRBV28
CASSTGRESYEQYF
TGTGCCAGCAGTACCGGCAGGGAGTCTTACGAGCAGTACTTC
>-|TRBJ2-4|-|TRBV30
CAFNTGVSRNIQYF
TGTGCCTTTAACACCGGGGTTAGTAGAAACATTCAGTACTTC
>TRBD1|TRBJ2-7|-|TRBV6-2/TRBV6-3
CASKLLTGSSYEQYF
TGTGCCAGCAAATTGTTGACAGGGAGCTCCTACGAGCAGTACTTC
>TRBD2|TRBJ2-3|once|TRBV4-1
CASSQEPAGGSDTQYF
TGCGCCAGCAGCCAAGAACCAGCGGGGGGCTCAGATACGCAGTATTTT
>-|TRBJ2-1|-|TRBV7-9
CASSLATPAEQFF
TGTGCCAGCAGCTTAGCGACCCCTGCTGAGCAGTTCTTC
>-|TRBJ2-1|-|TRBV6-5
CASSYAFYNEQFF
TGTGCCAGCAGTTACGCATTTTACAATGAGCAGTTCTTC
>-|TRBJ2-2|-|TRBV20-1
CSVKSRGAGELFF
TGCAGTGTTAAGAGCAGGGGAGCCGGGGAGCTGTTTTTT
>TRBD2|TRBJ2-1|-|TRBV7-2
CASSSQPSGGDNEQFF
TGTGCCAGCAGCTCCCAGCCTAGCGGGGGGGACAATGAGCAGTTCTTC
>-|TRBJ2-7|-|TRBV5-5
CASSFGTAGLNYEQYF
TGTGCCAGCAGCTTCGGGACAGCGGGACTAAACTACGAGCAGTACTTC
>TRBD2|TRBJ2-1|-|TRBV20-1
CSASNPGTSGRFEQFF
TGCAGTGCTAGTAATCCCGGGACTAGCGGGAGATTTGAGCAGTTCTTC
>-|TRBJ2-3|-|TRBV19
CASSIGRGDTQYF
TGTGCCAGTAGTATAGGTAGGGGAGATACGCAGTATTTT
>-|TRBJ1-2|few|TRBV30
CAWSVGGARGYTF
TGTGCCTGGAGTGTCGGGGGGGCGCGTGGCTACACCTTC
>-|TRBJ2-1|few|TRBV4-3
CASSQDQGGGNEQFF
TGCGCCAGCAGCCAAGATCAAGGAGGGGGCAATGAGCAGTTCTTC
>-|TRBJ2-1|-|TRBV9
CASSVARTDGQFF
TGTGCCAGCAGCGTAGCCCGAACAGATGGGCAGTTCTTC
>-|TRBJ2-1|few|TRBV4-3
CASSQDLRESSYNEQFF
TGCGCCAGCAGCCAAGATCTCCGGGAAAGCTCCTACAATGAGCAGTTCTTC
>TRBD2|TRBJ2-7|few|TRBV5-1
CASSFIAGATYEQYF
TGCGCCAGCAGCTTTATAGCGGGGGCCACCTACGAGCAGTACTTC
>TRBD1|TRBJ1-1|-|TRBV7-3
CASSTLTGVRAEAFF
TGTGCCAGCAGCACACTGACAGGGGTTCGGGCTGAAGCTTTCTTT
>-|TRBJ1-6|-|TRBV11-2
CACGLQVSYNSPLHF
TGTGCCTGCGGACTACAGGTCTCTTATAATTCACCCCTCCACTTT
>TRBD2|TRBJ2-1|few|TRBV28
CASSLSPSGGLYEQFF
TGTGCCAGCAGCCTTTCTCCTAGCGGGGGGTTGTATGAGCAGTTCTTC
>-|TRBJ2-6|-|TRBV7-9
CASSNRVAGANVLTF
TGTGCCAGCAGCAACAGGGTTGCAGGGGCCAACGTCCTGACTTTC
>TRBD2|TRBJ2-1|-|TRBV3-1
CASSQELRGRARNNEQFF
TGTGCCAGCAGCCAAGAATTACGCGGGAGGGCCCGGAACAATGAGCAGTTCTTC
>TRBD2|TRBJ2-7|-|TRBV27
CASSFLSGGLYNEQYF
TGTGCCAGCAGTTTCCTTAGCGGGGGGCTCTACAATGAGCAGTACTTC
>-|TRBJ2-3|-|TRBV7-9
CASSLAIEGWSTDTRYF
TGTGCCAGCAGCTTAGCGATCGAGGGGTGGAGCACAGATACGCGGTATTTT
>-|TRBJ2-5|few|TRBV29-1
CSVDGDNQETQYF
TGCAGCGTTGACGGAGACAACCAAGAGACCCAGTACTTC
>TRBD2|TRBJ2-3|once|TRBV7-2
CASSLGREREGDTQYF
TGTGCCAGCAGCTTAGGGCGGGAGAGGGAGGGAGATACGCAGTATTTT
>TRBD2|TRBJ2-5|-|TRBV20-1
CSARGTSGSYNEQYF
TGCAGTGCTAGAGGGACTAGCGGGAGTTACAATGAGCAGTACTTC
>TRBD2|TRBJ2-1|many|TRBV7-9
CASSFSSGGPYNEQFF
TGTGCCAGCAGCTTTTCTAGCGGGGGCCCCTACAATGAGCAGTTCTTC
>-|TRBJ2-4|-|TRBV11-1
CASSPSGGFIQYF
TGTGCCAGCAGCCCTAGTGGGGGTTTCATTCAGTACTTC
>-|TRBJ2-7|-|TRBV29-1
CSVNRVGNEQYF
TGCAGCGTGAACAGGGTTGGCAATGAGCAGTACTTC
>-|TRBJ2-3|few|TRBV6-1
CASSLDIITDTQYF
TGTGCCAGCAGTTTGGACATCATTACAGATACGCAGTATTTT
>TRBD2|TRBJ2-3|-|TRBV4-3
CASSQSFSGSGTDTQYF
TGCGCCAGCAGCCAATCCTTTAGCGGGAGCGGCACAGATACGCAGTATTTT
>-|TRBJ1-1|-|TRBV6-5
CASSYSRHVVLTEAFF
TGTGCCAGCAGTTACTCGCGGCATGTGGTCCTGACTGAAGCTTTCTTT
>-|TRBJ1-2|-|TRBV19
CASKRGGTSNYGYTF
TGTGCCAGTAAGAGGGGGGGGACATCTAACTATGGCTACACCTTC
>-|TRBJ2-7|many|TRBV7-6
CASSLEDTGSYEQYF
TGTGCCAGCAGCTTAGAGGACACGGGGTCCTACGAGCAGTACTTC
>TRBD1|TRBJ2-4|-|TRBV6-5
CASSGQDRGEQYF
TGTGCCAGCAGTGGACAGGATCGGGGAGAGCAGTACTTC
>-|TRBJ1-2|-|TRBV15
CATSRDRVGFNYGYTF
TGTGCCACCAGCAGAGATCGGGTAGGATTCAACTATGGCTACACCTTC
>-|TRBJ2-4|-|TRBV5-1
CASSWDLAKNIQYF
TGCGCCAGCAGCTGGGACCTAGCCAAAAACATTCAGTACTTC
>-|TRBJ2-3|few|TRBV10-3
CAISTPGTDTQYF
TGTGCCATCAGCACCCCAGGCACAGATACGCAGTATTTT
>-|TRBJ2-7|-|TRBV4-1
CASSQVGSDSYEQYF
TGCGCCAGCAGCCAAGTTGGTAGCGACTCCTACGAGCAGTACTTC
>-|TRBJ2-7|few|TRBV6-5
CASSYDRRSYEQYF
TGTGCCAGCAGTTACGACAGACGATCCTACGAGCAGTACTTC
>-|TRBJ2-7|-|TRBV12-3/TRBV12-4
CASSLRGTAVDEQYF
TGTGCCAGCAGTTTACGCGGGACGGCGGTAGACGAGCAGTACTTC
>TRBD2|TRBJ2-1|few|TRBV20-1
CSARAGLVGANEQFF
TGCAGTGCTAGAGCTGGACTAGTGGGAGCCAATGAGCAGTTCTTC
>TRBD1|TRBJ1-5|-|TRBV7-2
CASSKKGPGTALIQPQHF
TGTGCCAGCAGCAAAAAGGGTCCCGGGACAGCTCTCATTCAGCCCCAGCATTTT
>-|TRBJ2-3|-|TRBV5-1
CASMATRTDTQYF
TGCGCCAGCATGGCCACGCGCACAGATACGCAGTATTTT
>-|TRBJ1-2|many|TRBV7-2
CASSPSNYGYTF
TGTGCCAGCAGCCCGAGTAACTATGGCTACACCTTC
>-|TRBJ2-2|-|TRBV11-2
CASSLFLRVYTGELFF
TGTGCCAGCAGCTTATTTCTGAGGGTGTACACCGGGGAGCTGTTTTTT
>TRBD2|TRBJ2-1|-|TRBV27
CASSSETSVAYNEQFF
TGTGCCAGCAGTTCCGAGACTAGCGTTGCCTACAATGAGCAGTTCTTC
>-|TRBJ2-2|-|TRBV9
CASSVDGRLNTGELFF
TGTGCCAGCAGCGTAGACGGGCGGTTGAACACCGGGGAGCTGTTTTTT